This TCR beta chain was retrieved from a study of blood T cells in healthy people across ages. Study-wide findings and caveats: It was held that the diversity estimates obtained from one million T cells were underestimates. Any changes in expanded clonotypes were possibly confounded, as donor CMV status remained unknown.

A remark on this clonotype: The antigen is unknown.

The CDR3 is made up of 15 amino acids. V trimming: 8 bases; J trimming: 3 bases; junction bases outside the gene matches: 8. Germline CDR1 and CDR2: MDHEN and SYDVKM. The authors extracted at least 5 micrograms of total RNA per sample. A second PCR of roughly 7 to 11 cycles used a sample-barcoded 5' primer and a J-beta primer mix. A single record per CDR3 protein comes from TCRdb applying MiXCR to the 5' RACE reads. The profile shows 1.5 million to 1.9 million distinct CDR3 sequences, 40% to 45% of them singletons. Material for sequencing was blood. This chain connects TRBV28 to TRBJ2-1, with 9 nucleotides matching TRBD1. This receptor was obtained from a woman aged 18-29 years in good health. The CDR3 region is CASVPGTGNYNEQFF. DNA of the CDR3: TGTGCCAGCGTCCCCGGGACAGGGAACTACAATGAGCAGTTCTTC.